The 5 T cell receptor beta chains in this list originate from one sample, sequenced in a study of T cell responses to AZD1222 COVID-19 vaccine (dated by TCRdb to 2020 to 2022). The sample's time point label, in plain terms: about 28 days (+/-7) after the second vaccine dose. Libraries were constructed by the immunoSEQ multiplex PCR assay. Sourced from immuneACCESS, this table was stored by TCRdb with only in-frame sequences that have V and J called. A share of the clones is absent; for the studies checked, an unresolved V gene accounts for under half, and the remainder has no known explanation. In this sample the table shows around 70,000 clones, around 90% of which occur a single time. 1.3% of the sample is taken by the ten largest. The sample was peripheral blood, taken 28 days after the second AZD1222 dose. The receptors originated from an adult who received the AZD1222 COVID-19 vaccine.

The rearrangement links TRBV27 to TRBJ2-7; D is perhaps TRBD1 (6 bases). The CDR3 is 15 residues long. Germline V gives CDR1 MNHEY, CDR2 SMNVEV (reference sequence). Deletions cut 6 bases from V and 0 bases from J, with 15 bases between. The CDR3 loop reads CASSRDRKYSYEQYF. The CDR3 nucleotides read TGTGCCAGCAGCCGTGACAGGAAATACTCCTACGAGCAGTACTTC.

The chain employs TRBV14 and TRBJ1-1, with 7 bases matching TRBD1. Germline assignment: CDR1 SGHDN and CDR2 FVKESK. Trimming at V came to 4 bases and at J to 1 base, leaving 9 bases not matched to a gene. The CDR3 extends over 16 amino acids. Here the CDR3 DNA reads TGTGCCAGCAGCCCTCTACGACAGGGACCGAACACTGAAGCTTTCTTT. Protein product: CASSPLRQGPNTEAFF.

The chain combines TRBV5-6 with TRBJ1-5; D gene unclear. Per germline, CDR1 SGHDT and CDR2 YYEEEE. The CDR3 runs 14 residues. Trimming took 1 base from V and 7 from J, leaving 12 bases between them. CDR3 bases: TGTGCCAGCAGCTTGAGAGGGTCTTCCCAGCCCCAGCATTTT. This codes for CASSLRGSSQPQHF.

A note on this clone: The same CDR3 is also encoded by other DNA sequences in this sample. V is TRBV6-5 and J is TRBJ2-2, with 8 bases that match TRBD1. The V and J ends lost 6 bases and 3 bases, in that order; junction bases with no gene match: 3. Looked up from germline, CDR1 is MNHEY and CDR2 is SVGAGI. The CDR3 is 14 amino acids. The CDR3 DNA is TGTGCCAGCAGGTCAGGGGGCGACACCGGGGAGCTGTTTTTT. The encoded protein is CASRSGGDTGELFF.

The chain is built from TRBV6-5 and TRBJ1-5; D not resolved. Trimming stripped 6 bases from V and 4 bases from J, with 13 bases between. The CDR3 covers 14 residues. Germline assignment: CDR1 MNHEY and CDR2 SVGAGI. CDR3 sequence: CASRLGGQNQPQHF. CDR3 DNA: TGTGCCAGCAGATTAGGAGGGCAAAATCAGCCCCAGCATTTT.